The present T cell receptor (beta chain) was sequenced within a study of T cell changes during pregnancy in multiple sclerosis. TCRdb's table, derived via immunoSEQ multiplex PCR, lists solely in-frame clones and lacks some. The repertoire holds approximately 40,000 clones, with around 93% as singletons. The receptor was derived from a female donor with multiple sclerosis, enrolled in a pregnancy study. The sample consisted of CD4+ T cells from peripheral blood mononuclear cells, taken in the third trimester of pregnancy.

DNA of the CDR3: TGTGCCAGTAGCCAGGGGGTCTTTCGGGCCTACGAGCAGTACTTC. Its protein is CASSQGVFRAYEQYF. The chain has TRBV19 and TRBJ2-7; TRBD1 aligns across 7 bases. Per the germline V gene, CDR1 is LNHDA and CDR2 is SQIVND (reference sequence). With 6 bases clipped from V and 2 bases from J, the junction kept 10 bases outside the gene matches. The CDR3 has 15 residues. The complete variable domain, with remaining parts taken from reference TRBV19 and TRBJ2-7, reads DGGITQSPKYLFRKEGQNVTLSCEQNLNHDAMYWYRQDPGQGLRLIYYSQIVNDFQKGDIAEGYSVSREKKESFPLTVTSAQKNPTAFYLCASSQGVFRAYEQYFGPGTRLTVT.